The subject of this entry is one T cell receptor beta chain. This sample was included in a study of OX40 agonist ivuxolimab in advanced cancers. Study details: Mean age about 60 years, range roughly 20 to 85; around 80% male. Earlier anti-PD-1, anti-PD-L1 or anti-CTLA-4 therapy was permitted; about 39% had received some.

On cycle 4 day 1 and cycle 7 day 1, as well as at baseline, blood was sampled. Some clones are missing from TCRdb's copy, which holds only in-frame ones; the method was immunoSEQ multiplex PCR. This table holds 55,000 to 90,000 clones, 80% to 90% found once. The TCR comes from an adult with an advanced solid tumor such as melanoma, head and neck, liver or kidney cancer. The sequences come from CD4+ or CD8+ T cells sorted from blood, collected in a trial of the OX40 agonist ivuxolimab.

CDR3 DNA: TGTGCCAGCAGTCCCGAGAGGCGGGGGGGCCTTTTGGCCTTGGGGACCGGGGAGCTGTTTTTT. It specifies CASSPERRGGLLALGTGELFF. V gene TRBV27 combines with J gene TRBJ2-2; 9 nucleotides match TRBD2. Germline V gene sequence: CDR1 MNHEY, CDR2 SMNVEV (reference sequence). The CDR3 is 21 amino acids. With 5 bases clipped from V and 5 bases from J, the junction kept 24 bases outside the gene matches.